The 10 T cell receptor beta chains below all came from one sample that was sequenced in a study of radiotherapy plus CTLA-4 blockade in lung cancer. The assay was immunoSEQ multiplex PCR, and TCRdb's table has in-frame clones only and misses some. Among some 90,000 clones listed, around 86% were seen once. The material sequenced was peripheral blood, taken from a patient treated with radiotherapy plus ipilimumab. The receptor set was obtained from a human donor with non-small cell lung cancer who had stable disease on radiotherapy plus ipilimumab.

DNA of the CDR3: TGTGCCAGCAGCTTCACCCACGGGCAGGGAAACACCGGGGAGCTGTTTTTT. This sequence encodes CASSFTHGQGNTGELFF. The gene calls are TRBV7-9 and TRBJ2-2; TRBD1 might be the D (5 bases). The germline V gene encodes CDR1 SEHNR and CDR2 FQNEAQ (reference sequence). The CDR3 consists of 17 residues. The germline V and J ends were trimmed by 3 bases and 2 bases, with 16 bases remaining between them.

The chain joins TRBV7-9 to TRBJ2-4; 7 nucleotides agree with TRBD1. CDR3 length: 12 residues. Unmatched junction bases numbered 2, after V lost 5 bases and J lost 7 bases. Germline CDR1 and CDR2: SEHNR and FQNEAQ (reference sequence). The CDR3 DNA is TGTGCCAGCAGCGTACAGGGGAACATTCAGTACTTC. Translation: CASSVQGNIQYF. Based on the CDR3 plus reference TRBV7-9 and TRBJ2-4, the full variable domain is DTGVSQNPRHKITKRGQNVTFRCDPISEHNRLYWYRQTLGQGPEFLTYFQNEAQLEKSRLLSDRFSAERPKGSFSTLEIQRTEQGDSAMYLCASSVQGNIQYFGAGTRLSVL.

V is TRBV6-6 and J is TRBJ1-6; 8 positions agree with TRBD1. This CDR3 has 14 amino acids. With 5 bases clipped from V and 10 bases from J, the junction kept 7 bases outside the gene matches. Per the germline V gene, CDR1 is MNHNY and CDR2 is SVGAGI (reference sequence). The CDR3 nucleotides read TGTGCCAGCAGTCCCGGACAGGGACAATCACCCCTCCACTTT. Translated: CASSPGQGQSPLHF.

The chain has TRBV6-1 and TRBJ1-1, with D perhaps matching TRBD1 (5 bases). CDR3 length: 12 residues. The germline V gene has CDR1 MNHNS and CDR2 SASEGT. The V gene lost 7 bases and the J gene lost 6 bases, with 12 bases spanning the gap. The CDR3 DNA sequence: TGTGCCAGCAACTCAGGGTACCCTGAAGCTTTCTTT. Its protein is CASNSGYPEAFF.

The CDR3 here is CASSSPKGKIETQYF. In nucleotides, the CDR3 is TGTGCCAGCAGCTCCCCGAAGGGGAAAATCGAGACCCAGTACTTC. J is TRBJ2-5 and V is TRBV7-9; D perhaps matches TRBD1 (5 bases). V lost 4 bases and J lost 5, with 17 bases in between. Germline loops: CDR1 SEHNR, CDR2 FQNEAQ (reference sequence). This CDR3 spans 15 amino acids.

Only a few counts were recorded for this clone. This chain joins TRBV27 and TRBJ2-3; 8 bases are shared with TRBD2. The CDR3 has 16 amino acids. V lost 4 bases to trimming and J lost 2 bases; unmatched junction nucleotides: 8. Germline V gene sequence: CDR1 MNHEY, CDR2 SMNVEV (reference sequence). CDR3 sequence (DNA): TGTGCCAGCAGTTCTCTAGCGGGCCAAATCACAGATACGCAGTATTTT. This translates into CASSSLAGQITDTQYF.

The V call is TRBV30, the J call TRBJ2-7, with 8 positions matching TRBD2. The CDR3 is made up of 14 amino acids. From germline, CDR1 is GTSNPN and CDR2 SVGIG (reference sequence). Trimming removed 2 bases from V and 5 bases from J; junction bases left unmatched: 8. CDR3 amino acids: CAWSLMLAGDEQYF. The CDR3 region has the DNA TGTGCCTGGAGTCTTATGCTAGCGGGCGACGAGCAGTACTTC.

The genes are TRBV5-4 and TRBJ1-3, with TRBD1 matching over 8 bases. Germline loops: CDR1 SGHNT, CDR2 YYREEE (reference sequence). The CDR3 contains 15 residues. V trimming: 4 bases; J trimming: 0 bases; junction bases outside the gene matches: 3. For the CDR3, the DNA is TGTGCCAGCAGCGTCACAGGGGGCTCTGGAAACACCATATATTTT. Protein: CASSVTGGSGNTIYF.

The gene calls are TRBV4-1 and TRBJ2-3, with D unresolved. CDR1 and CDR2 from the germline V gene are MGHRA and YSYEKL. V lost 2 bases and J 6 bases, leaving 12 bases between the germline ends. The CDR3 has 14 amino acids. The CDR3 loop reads CASSQSDSSDTQYF. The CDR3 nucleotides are TGCGCCAGCAGCCAAAGTGACTCCTCCGATACGCAGTATTTT.

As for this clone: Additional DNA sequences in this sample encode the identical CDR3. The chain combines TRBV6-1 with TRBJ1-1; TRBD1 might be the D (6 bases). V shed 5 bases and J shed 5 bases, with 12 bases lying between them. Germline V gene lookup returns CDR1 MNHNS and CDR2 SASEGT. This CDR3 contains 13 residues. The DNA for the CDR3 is TGTGCCAGCAGTCGGACAGATCCAACTGAAGCTTTCTTT. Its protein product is CASSRTDPTEAFF.